This TCR beta chain is drawn from a study of a mutant IDH1 vaccine in newly diagnosed glioma. Overall study findings and caveats: Seemingly, pseudoprogression had no relation to changes in the top peripheral T cell clonotypes.

The CDR3 spans 16 residues. The germline V and J ends were trimmed by 0 bases and 4 bases, with 15 bases remaining between them. Germline CDR1 and CDR2: MGHRA and YSYEKL. The time point here: week 5, during vaccination. It was 300 ug of mutant IDH1 20-mer peptide that made up each vaccine dose, given with topical imiquimod. A word on this clone: Its antigen is still unknown.

Profiling relied on immunoSEQ multiplex PCR, and the TCRdb table lists in-frame clones only, not all of them. The profile shows tens of thousands of clones, approximately 83% of them singletons. The chain joins TRBV4-1 to TRBJ1-1; D unresolved. This sample comprised PBMCs, obtained from a glioma patient whose treatment included an IDH1 peptide vaccine. This TCR was recovered from a man between 25 and 39 years old with glioma. The CDR3 DNA is TGCGCCAGCAGCCAAGATCGAAGCAAGGTAGGCACTGAAGCTTTCTTT. This encodes CASSQDRSKVGTEAFF.